This paragraph covers one TCR beta chain sequence. Produced via immunoSEQ multiplex PCR; TCRdb's table is partial and in-frame only. Here the sample spans about 110,000 clones, around 93% being singletons. The CDR3 runs to 18 residues. The germline gives CDR1 LNHDA, CDR2 SQIVND (reference sequence). V lost 2 bases and J lost 0, with 19 bases in between. The entry originates in a study of OX40 agonist ivuxolimab in advanced cancers. This material consisted of CD4+ or CD8+ T cells sorted from blood, taken in a trial of the OX40 agonist ivuxolimab. The sequence was obtained from an adult with an advanced solid tumor such as melanoma, head and neck, liver or kidney cancer. The V call is TRBV19, the J call TRBJ1-1; tentatively, D is TRBD1 (6 bases). CDR3 amino acids: CASSIFPRRGLMNTEAFF. CDR3 in DNA: TGTGCCAGTAGTATATTCCCCCGGCGGGGGCTGATGAACACTGAAGCTTTCTTT.